This TCR beta chain was sequenced for a study of cytomegalovirus exposure and HLA in healthy donors. Study results and caveats: Through in vitro validation, three CMV-associated chains were shown to be specific for CMV antigens. DRB1 showed the most TCR associations and HLA-C the fewest in a later analysis, as rates varied by HLA locus.

About this clone itself: Its antigen remains unidentified.

A multiplex PCR was run with 60 Vbeta primers and 13 Jbeta primers. Here immunoSEQ multiplex PCR was the method, and the copy in TCRdb shows in-frame clones only, minus some. The table has roughly 150,000 clones, around 80% seen once. This CDR3 spans 15 amino acids. The germline V gene has CDR1 SGHRS and CDR2 YFSETQ. The V gene end was trimmed by 4 bases and the J gene end by 2 bases; junction bases not matched to a gene: 4. This TCR came from a man in his forties in good health and CMV-seropositive. This rearrangement joins TRBV5-1 to TRBJ2-5, with 11 nucleotides matching TRBD1. Sequencing was performed on PBMCs. CDR3 amino acids: CASSEGTGGQETQYF. The CDR3 DNA reads TGCGCCAGCAGCGAAGGGACAGGGGGGCAAGAGACCCAGTACTTC.